The rows below give T cell receptor beta chains drawn from one sample of a study of shared clonotypes between healthy human individuals. The protocol was immunoSEQ multiplex PCR, while the TCRdb copy is restricted to in-frame clones and leaves out a portion. This table holds about 2 million clones, around 96% found once. The sequencing sample was made of naive CD8+ T cells sorted from blood. All receptors derive from a man between 18 and 35 years old in good health. The CDR3 runs from the conserved cysteine through the conserved F or W. The D gene is left open where the match is weak. Some rows have no size entry. The others give once, few or many, or a class for an expanded clone.

v_gene,abundance,d_gene,CDR3aa
TRBV6-1,.,.,CASSEGWGLETQYF
TRBV25-1,.,.,CASSDGGNQPQHF
TRBV4-1,.,TRBD1,CASSLRGQMNTEAFF
TRBV7-9,.,.,CASTRRPVNTGELFF
TRBV7-9,.,.,CASSLDAEANTEAFF
TRBV10-2,.,TRBD1,CASMGFGDRGLEAFF
TRBV27,.,.,CASSLLGDTQYF
TRBV27,.,.,CASSLSGGTTYEQYF
TRBV28,.,TRBD2,CASYQTSGGPNEQFF
TRBV5-1,.,.,CASGGSYGYTF
TRBV27,.,.,CASSSPGSGELFF
TRBV12-5,.,.,CASGGVGNTEAFF
TRBV12-5,.,.,CASGSSGDGNTIYF
TRBV7-9,.,.,CASSLPWDMNTEAFF
TRBV7-3,.,.,CASSPQAGLDNEQFF
TRBV14,once,.,CASSQEGGSSYEQYF
TRBV5-4,.,TRBD1,CASSQLGQAKETQYF
TRBV4-3,.,TRBD2,CASSHGTKENEQFF
TRBV6-1,.,.,CASSENQGLNTEAFF
TRBV19,.,.,CASTGGGNQPQHF
TRBV13,.,TRBD1,CASSSGQGAYEQYF
TRBV28,.,TRBD1,CASRPRQGQSLLGTQYF
TRBV5-4,.,TRBD2,CASSQRTSETYEQYF
TRBV5-1,.,TRBD2,CASSLELGLAWEQYF
TRBV10-1,.,.,CASSESSGQPYEQYF
TRBV5-6,.,.,CASSFSSENIQYF
TRBV19,.,.,CASSAPGDLTGELFF
TRBV28,few,TRBD1,CASSGQGAGYGYTF
TRBV10-1,.,TRBD2,CASSPTSGSAETQYF
TRBV30,.,TRBD2,CAWSVISGGNEQFF
TRBV27,.,TRBD1,CASSLSDRVYTGELFF
TRBV7-2,.,.,CASSSGTSTDTQYF
TRBV5-4,.,TRBD1,CASSSGTGDEQYF
TRBV19,.,.,CASSISSNTGELFF
TRBV4-1,.,TRBD2,CASSHVGGGSYEQYF
TRBV2,.,TRBD1,CASRGTGYGYTF
TRBV5-4,.,.,CASSLAGEQFF
TRBV5-6,.,TRBD2,CASSLGLAGNTGELFF
TRBV6-5,.,.,CASSYSIGGSTDTQYF
TRBV28,.,.,CASSYRVGEKLFF
TRBV19,.,TRBD1,CASGQLTGGKFYEQYF
TRBV29-1,.,TRBD1,CSVDIRDRYSYEQYF
TRBV7-2,.,.,CASSPSLEADTQYF
TRBV11-3,.,.,CASSLGRRTLIIDNEQFF
TRBV5-5,.,.,CASSDNDGTKNSYEQYF
TRBV30,.,.,CAWSALAAGEQYF
TRBV6-1,once,.,CASSEKFRGVNPYEQYF
TRBV6-5,.,TRBD1,CASRQGRGTEAFF
TRBV9,.,.,CASSVGTTYEQYF